This record covers a single TCR beta chain. The CDR3 length is 15 residues. The V gene's germline CDR1 is SQVTM and CDR2 ANQGSEA. V gave up 7 bases and J gave up 0 bases; unmatched junction bases: 9. TCRdb's table, derived via immunoSEQ multiplex PCR, lists solely in-frame clones and lacks some. This table holds some 79,000 clones, approximately 94% found once. The source of the sample is a study of control samples from healthy donors and cancer patients. Specimen: PBMCs. This receptor was obtained from a woman aged 40 to 50 with lung cancer. This chain connects TRBV29-1 to TRBJ2-3; TRBD2 matches 8 bases. CDR3 region: CSARGGSASTDTQYF. CDR3 nucleotides: TGCAGCGCTCGGGGGGGAAGCGCCAGCACAGATACGCAGTATTTT.